This T cell receptor beta chain emerged from a study of T-cell memory formation after mild COVID-19. Study context: There were largely donor-specific TCR clusters.

The CDR3 is made up of 13 amino acids. Germline loops: CDR1 MNHNS, CDR2 SASEGT. V shed 4 bases and J shed 2 bases, with 8 bases lying between them. The authors produced TCR alpha and TCR beta cDNA libraries with sample barcodes and UMIs by 5'RACE using constant-segment primers. TCRdb called the 5' RACE reads again in MiXCR, with one record for every CDR3 protein. The table shows roughly 160,000 distinct CDR3 sequences, with around 10% occurring only once. The source of this sequence is a man aged 18 to 35 who had mild COVID-19 (a few samples of this study predate the infection). Cell type and time point are not known. The chain joins TRBV6-1 to TRBJ1-2, with unresolved D. Sequencing was carried out using PBMCs or a T cell subset sorted from them (not recorded which). The CDR3 loop is CASSVVVNYGYTF. The CDR3 DNA sequence: TGTGCCAGCAGTGTCGTGGTAAACTATGGCTACACCTTC.